This T cell receptor (beta chain) was identified during a study of cytomegalovirus exposure and HLA in healthy donors. Whole-study results and caveats: Reportedly, cytomegalovirus status was diagnosed with high sensitivity and specificity.

Germline V gene data show CDR1 as WNHNN and CDR2 as SYGVQD (reference sequence). V lost 0 bases, J lost 5 bases, and 19 bases lay in between. The CDR3 consists of 17 residues. TCRdb keeps only in-frame clones here, not all; method: immunoSEQ multiplex PCR. Here the sample spans approximately 210,000 clones, more than 75% being singletons. On this clone: Antigen specificity is unknown.

The chain recombines TRBV10-1 with TRBJ2-5, with D possibly being TRBD2 (6 bases). The clonotype comes from a woman between 18 and 30 years old in good health and CMV-seronegative. The sequenced sample was PBMCs. The CDR3 loop reads CASSESTGDLAGETQYF. The CDR3 bases are TGCGCCAGCAGTGAGTCCACGGGGGATCTGGCGGGGGAGACCCAGTACTTC.